This TCR beta chain was captured in a study of T cell responses to AZD1222 COVID-19 vaccine. This CDR3 contains 16 residues. Germline V gene lookup returns CDR1 KGHSH and CDR2 LQKENI. With V trimmed by 3 bases and J by 6 bases, 9 bases remained unmatched. General study findings and limits: Females outnumbered males among donors, who were mostly white British; clonal diversity was possibly underestimated.

Concerning this clone: Its antigen is still unknown.

This table comes from immunoSEQ multiplex PCR, and its TCRdb copy is limited to in-frame clones, with some not included. The sample lists some 79,000 clones, approximately 85% seen once, with about 3.4% in the top ten. The J gene is TRBJ2-3, the V gene TRBV18; TRBD1 matches 10 bases. The receptor was isolated from an adult who received the AZD1222 COVID-19 vaccine. Sequencing used peripheral blood, obtained 28 days after the second AZD1222 dose. CDR3: CASSPGTGASGDTQYF. DNA for the CDR3: TGTGCCAGCTCACCCGGGACAGGGGCCAGTGGGGATACGCAGTATTTT.